The clone carrying this TCR beta chain came up a few times. Its antigen is unknown. This sample was included in a study of T cells after yellow fever vaccination. Study results and limitations: The bulk population could contribute abundant contaminating clonotypes to FACS-sorted repertoires. Some clonotypes were seen in both the CD4 and the CD8 compartments. These made up a small share and likely arose from convergent recombination. Most primary-vaccination clones reappeared after the booster (about 96% CD4, about 88% CD8).

MiXCR, applied by TCRdb to the 5' RACE reads, yields one record per CDR3 protein. The sample has under 500,000 distinct CDR3 sequences, around 20% seen once. Deletions cut 4 bases from V and 3 bases from J, with 7 bases between. This CDR3 has 13 residues. CDR1 and CDR2 from the germline V gene are MNHEY and SVGAGI. The chain joins TRBV6-5 to TRBJ1-5; weak D call: TRBD1 (5 bases). The material was PBMCs, obtained before the yellow fever booster vaccination. The clonotype originates from a man aged 18 to 30 who received the YFV17D yellow fever vaccine. CDR3 coding DNA: TGTGCCAGCAGTTCCAGGGTCAATCAGCCCCAGCATTTT. The encoded protein is CASSSRVNQPQHF.